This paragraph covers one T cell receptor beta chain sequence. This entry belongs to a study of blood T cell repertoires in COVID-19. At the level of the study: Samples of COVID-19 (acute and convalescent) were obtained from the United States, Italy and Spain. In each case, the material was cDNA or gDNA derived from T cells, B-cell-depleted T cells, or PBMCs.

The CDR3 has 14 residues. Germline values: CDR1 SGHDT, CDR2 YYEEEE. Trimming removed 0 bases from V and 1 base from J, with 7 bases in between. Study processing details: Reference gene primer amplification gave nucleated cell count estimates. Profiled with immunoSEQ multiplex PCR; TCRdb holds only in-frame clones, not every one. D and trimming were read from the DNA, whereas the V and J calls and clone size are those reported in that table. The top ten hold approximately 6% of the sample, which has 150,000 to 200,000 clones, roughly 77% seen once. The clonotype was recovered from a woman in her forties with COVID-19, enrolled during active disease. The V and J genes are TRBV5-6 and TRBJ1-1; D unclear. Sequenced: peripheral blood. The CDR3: CASSLEQTNTEAFF. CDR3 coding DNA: TGTGCCAGCAGCTTGGAACAGACGAACACTGAAGCTTTCTTT.